This TCR beta chain stems from a study of regulatory T cells in long-lasting Graves disease (dated by TCRdb to 2020 to 2022). Regarding the complete study: Persistent Graves' disease was defined as antithyroid drug treatment for over 5 years with persistently positive TSH receptor autoantibodies. Persistent Graves' disease patients were compared with newly diagnosed Graves' disease patients by peripheral blood TCR sequencing and RNA sequencing. The study was registered as a clinical trial and conducted in China. A total of around 35 samples underwent TCR sequencing: around 13 from persistent and around 20 from newly diagnosed Graves' disease patients. On average, persistent Graves' disease patients in the clinical cohort had been on antithyroid drugs for about 9.3 years.

The research as a whole found: Lower TCR Shannon entropy and fewer highly expanded clones were observed in persistent Graves' disease patients than in newly diagnosed patients, which suggested clonal expansion. Sequencing and analysis were limited to the TCR beta chain. Persistent disease showed preferential use of TRBV28, TRBJ1-2 and TRBJ2-5, whereas newly diagnosed disease favored TRBV20-1 and TRBJ2-1. Patients with persistent disease shared more public clonotypes (fewer than 3,000) than newly diagnosed patients did (around 1,000). As a limitation, the authors acknowledged that the small sample size may reduce accuracy. The study examined only peripheral blood because the primary lesion, thyroid tissue, could not be accessed.

Receptor libraries were prepared by multiplex PCR. Sequencing took place on an Illumina HiSeq 4000. CDR3 regions were amplified by Arm-PCR with iRepertoire HTBI primers to construct TCR beta libraries. Before sequencing, the PCR products went through gel purification. Under the source paper's analysis protocol: Gene usage analysis of CDR3 amino acid clonotypes used the approximately 62 TRBV and about 15 TRBJ segments found across samples. COPE and FqMerger were used to merge filtered high-quality paired reads into contigs. BLAST was used to align contigs to IMGT TRBV, TRBD and TRBJ reference genes, with CDR3 defined following IMGT. Highly expanded clones were defined as clonotypes with a frequency above 0.1%. Shannon entropy served as the measure of repertoire diversity, while the Gini coefficient captured V-J evenness. A clonotype was considered public if more than one individual shared it. The raw public data were reprocessed by TCRdb itself: fastp quality trimming at Q25, MiXCR clonotype calling, in-frame beta chains only. Rows matching on CDR3 protein sequence are summarized as one entry with the most common DNA and genes. TCRdb, rather than the study authors, made the V and J calls. Within this sample are about 450,000 distinct CDR3 sequences, with about a quarter of them counted one time only. The ten top clones hold roughly 28% of the sample.

The CDR3, from cysteine to phenylalanine, totals 15 residues. Kept here is only the CDR3 DNA, which spans 45 bases and is read in frame from base 1. Trimming leaves V shorter by 4 bases and J shorter by 3 bases, with the junction holding 7 bases beyond the gene matches. The germline V gene encodes CDR1 MNHEY and CDR2 SMNVEV (reference sequence). What this sample's time point label stands for: persistent/refractory GD, antithyroid drugs over 5 years with positive TRAb. RNA was extracted from PBMCs in TRIzol for both TCR sequencing and RNA sequencing. The diagnosis of Graves' disease was made according to American Thyroid Association guidelines. Patients were recruited from an endocrinology department in Xi'an, China. From each patient, 7.5 to 9.5 milliliters of peripheral blood was collected into an EDTA anticoagulant tube. Ficoll Paque Plus density gradient separation was used to isolate PBMCs, and no further T cell sorting was done. RNA quality was checked with an Agilent 2100 Bioanalyzer and agarose gel, and concentration with a NanoDrop 2000.

This clonotype was found a few times. It lacks a known antigen. No quality values exist for individual bases; no much larger clone is one base distant. The chain employs TRBV27 and TRBJ2-5; 8 middle bases align to TRBD2. The receptor comes from a female donor with Graves disease. Sequenced here: peripheral blood mononuclear cells (PBMCs), sampled when the disease was refractory, from a patient treated with antithyroid drugs. Here the CDR3 is given as CASSSGGAGEETQYF. The nucleotide sequence is TGTGCCAGCAGTTCGGGAGGGGCTGGAGAAGAGACCCAGTACTTC.